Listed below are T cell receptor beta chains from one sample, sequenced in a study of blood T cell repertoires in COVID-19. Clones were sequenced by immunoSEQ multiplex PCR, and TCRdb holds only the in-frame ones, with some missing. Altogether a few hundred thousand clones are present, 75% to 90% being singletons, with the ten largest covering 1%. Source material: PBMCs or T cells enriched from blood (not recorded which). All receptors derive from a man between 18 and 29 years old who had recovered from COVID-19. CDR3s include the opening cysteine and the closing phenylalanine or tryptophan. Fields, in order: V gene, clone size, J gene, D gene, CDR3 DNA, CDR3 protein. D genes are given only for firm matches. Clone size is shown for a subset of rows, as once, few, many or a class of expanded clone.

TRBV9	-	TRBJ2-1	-	TGTGCCAGCGGGAAAGGGACTGGATACAATGAGCAGTTCTTC	CASGKGTGYNEQFF
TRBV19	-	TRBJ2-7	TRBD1	TGTGCCAGTAGTGCCACATCCTCGGGACAGGGAAGAGGGGAGCAGTACTTC	CASSATSSGQGRGEQYF
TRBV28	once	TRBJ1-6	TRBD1	TGTGCCAGCACCTCTCCCGGGACAGGGATCAATTCACCCCTCCACTTT	CASTSPGTGINSPLHF
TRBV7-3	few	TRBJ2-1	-	TGTGCCAGCAGCTTATGGGCCCGGGGCTCCTACAATGAGCAGTTCTTC	CASSLWARGSYNEQFF
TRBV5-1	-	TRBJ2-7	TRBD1	TGCGCCAGCAGCTTGTCGGGTGGACAGGGTAACGAGCAGTACTTC	CASSLSGGQGNEQYF
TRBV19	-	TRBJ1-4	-	TGTGCCAGTAGGAACGGTGCAACTAATGAAAAACTGTTTTTT	CASRNGATNEKLFF
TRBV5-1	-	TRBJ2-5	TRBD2	TGCGCCAGCAGGTGGACTAGCGGGGAGGGAGAGACCCAGTACTTC	CASRWTSGEGETQYF
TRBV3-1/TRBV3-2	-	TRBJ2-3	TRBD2	TGTGCCAGCAGCCTCTGGAGCGGGGGGGGCACAGATACGCAGTATTTT	CASSLWSGGGTDTQYF
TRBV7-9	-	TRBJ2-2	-	TGTGCCAGCAGCTTAGTTTTGTCGGGGGAAAAGAACACCGGGGAGCTGTTTTTT	CASSLVLSGEKNTGELFF
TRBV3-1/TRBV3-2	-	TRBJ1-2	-	TGTGCCAGCAGCCAAGTTTTAGCGACGGGCGGTAACTATGGCTACACCTTC	CASSQVLATGGNYGYTF
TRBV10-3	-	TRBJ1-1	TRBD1	TGTGCCATCACACGGGACAGCAACACTGAAGCTTTCTTT	CAITRDSNTEAFF
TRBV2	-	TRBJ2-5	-	TGTGCCAGCAGTGAAAGGCAGGGCCAGGGGGAGACCCAGTACTTC	CASSERQGQGETQYF
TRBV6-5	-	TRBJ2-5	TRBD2	TGTGCCAGCAGGCCTAGCGGAAAAGAGACCCAGTACTTC	CASRPSGKETQYF
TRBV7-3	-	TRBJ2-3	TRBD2	TGTGCCAGCAGCTTAACTAGCGGGGCCTCGGGGACGCAGTATTTT	CASSLTSGASGTQYF
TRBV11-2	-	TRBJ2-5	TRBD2	TGTGCCAGCAGCTGGGGACTATATCAAGAGACCCAGTACTTC	CASSWGLYQETQYF
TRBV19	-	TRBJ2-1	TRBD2	TGTGCCAGTAGTATAGTGGGACTAGCGGGATTAAATGAGCAGTTCTTC	CASSIVGLAGLNEQFF
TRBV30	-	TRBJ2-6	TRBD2	TGTGCCTGGATGACGGGACTAGCGGGGTATGAGGCCAACGTCCTGACTTTC	CAWMTGLAGYEANVLTF
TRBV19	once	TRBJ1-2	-	TGTGCCAGTAGTATGCTGGTCCATAGACTCACGAACTATGGCTACACCTTC	CASSMLVHRLTNYGYTF
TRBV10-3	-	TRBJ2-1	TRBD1	TGTGCCATCAGTGCTCGCACGGGACAGACTCACAATGAGCAGTTCTTC	CAISARTGQTHNEQFF
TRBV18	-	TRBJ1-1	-	TGTGCCAGCTCACCAAAGACAGCTTATGAAGCTTTCTTT	CASSPKTAYEAFF
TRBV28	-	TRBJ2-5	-	TGTGCCACCATCAACCACGGGAGCGGGGAGACCCAGTACTTC	CATINHGSGETQYF
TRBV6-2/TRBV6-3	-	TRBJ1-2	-	TGTGCCAGCAGTTACTCCGGGACAAGGGGCAAGAGGTTTAACGGCTACACCTTC	CASSYSGTRGKRFNGYTF
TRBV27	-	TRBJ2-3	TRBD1	TGTGCCAGCAGACCGCCGAACTGGGACAGGGGTACAGATACGCAGTATTTT	CASRPPNWDRGTDTQYF
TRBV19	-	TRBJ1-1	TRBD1	TGTGCCAGTAGTATTGTAGGACAGGGGGCCACGAACACTGAAGCTTTCTTT	CASSIVGQGATNTEAFF
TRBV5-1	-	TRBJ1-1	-	TGCGCCAGCAGCCCCCGGGCGGGCGTTGGGGACACTGAAGCTTTCTTT	CASSPRAGVGDTEAFF
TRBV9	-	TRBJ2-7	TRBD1	TGTGCCAGCAGCGTAGAGGGTGGGACAGTTCTTCCCTACGAGCAGTACTTC	CASSVEGGTVLPYEQYF
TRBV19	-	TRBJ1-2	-	TGTGCCAGTAGTCCTTCGACAGACAAGATCTATGGCTACACCTTC	CASSPSTDKIYGYTF
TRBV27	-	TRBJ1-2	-	TGTGCCAGCAGTTCCCCCGCGGCAGGGGTAAACTATGGCTACACCTTC	CASSSPAAGVNYGYTF
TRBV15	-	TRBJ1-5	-	TGTGCCACCAGCAGAGATCACATTAGGGGTAATCAGCCCCAGCATTTT	CATSRDHIRGNQPQHF
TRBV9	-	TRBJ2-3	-	TGTGCCAGCAGCGAAGAAAGACTAGCAGATACGCAGTATTTT	CASSEERLADTQYF
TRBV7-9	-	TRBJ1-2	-	TGTGCCAGCAGCTTAGTCGGGGGGGCGAATGGCTACACCTTC	CASSLVGGANGYTF
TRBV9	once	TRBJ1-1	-	TGTGCCAGCAGCACCTCCAGTGGGACTATCGAAACTGAAGCTTTCTTT	CASSTSSGTIETEAFF
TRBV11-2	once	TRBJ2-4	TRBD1	TGTGCCAGCAGCTTAGTGTACAGGGGGAATAACATTCAGTACTTC	CASSLVYRGNNIQYF
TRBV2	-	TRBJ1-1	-	TGTGCCAGCAGGCAGGGGATGGCCACTGAAGCTTTCTTT	CASRQGMATEAFF
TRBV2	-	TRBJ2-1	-	TGTGCCAGCAGTGAAGAGGTAGGGGAAGAGCAGTTCTTC	CASSEEVGEEQFF
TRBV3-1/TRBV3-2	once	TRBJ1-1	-	TGTGCCAGCAGCCAAGATGTCAGAAACACTGAAGCTTTCTTT	CASSQDVRNTEAFF
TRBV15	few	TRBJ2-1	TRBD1	TGTGCCACCAGCGGACAGGGGGTGGTCAATGAGCAGTTCTTC	CATSGQGVVNEQFF
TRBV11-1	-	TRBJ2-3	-	TGTGCCAGCAGCTTGCAGACAGATACGCAGTATTTT	CASSLQTDTQYF
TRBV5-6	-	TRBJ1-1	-	TGTGCCAGCAGCTTGGGGGCAGGGAACACTGAAGCTTTCTTT	CASSLGAGNTEAFF
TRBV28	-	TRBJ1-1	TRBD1	TGTGCCAGCAGTTCTCCCACACAGGGGGCTGAAGCTTTCTTT	CASSSPTQGAEAFF
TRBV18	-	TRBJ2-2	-	TGTGCCAGCTCACCACCCTTAAACACCGGGGAGCTGTTTTTT	CASSPPLNTGELFF
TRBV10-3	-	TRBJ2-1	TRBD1	TGTGCCATCAGTGACCGGACAGGGAACAATGAGCAGTTCTTC	CAISDRTGNNEQFF
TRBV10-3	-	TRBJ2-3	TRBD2	TGTGCCATCAGCACGGGACTAGCGGGAGGCACAGATACGCAGTATTTT	CAISTGLAGGTDTQYF
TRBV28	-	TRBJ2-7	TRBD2	TGTGCCAGCAGCCCCACCGGGACTAGCGTCTACGAGCAGTACTTC	CASSPTGTSVYEQYF
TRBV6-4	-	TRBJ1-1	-	TGTGCCAGCACCGACTGGGGGGCAGGGAGGGAGAGGACTGAAGCTTTCTTT	CASTDWGAGRERTEAFF
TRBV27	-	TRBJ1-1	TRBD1	TGTGCCAGCAGTTTACTGGGACAGATGAACACTGAAGCTTTCTTT	CASSLLGQMNTEAFF
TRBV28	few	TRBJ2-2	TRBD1	TGTGCCAGCAGTTCGGGGACAGGGGGCATTCCCGGGGAGCTGTTTTTT	CASSSGTGGIPGELFF
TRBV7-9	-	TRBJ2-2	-	TGTGCCAGCAGCTTAGTACAGGGAAGGGCCGGGGAGCTGTTTTTT	CASSLVQGRAGELFF
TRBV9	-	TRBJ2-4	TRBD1	TGTGCCAGCAGCGTAGGGGACAGGGAGATTCAGTACTTC	CASSVGDREIQYF
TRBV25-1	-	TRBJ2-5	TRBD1	TGTGCCACCTCCGTCCCGGGACAGGGGGCTATAGAGACCCAGTACTTC	CATSVPGQGAIETQYF
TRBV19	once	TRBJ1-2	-	TGTGCCAGTACGGGAGGGAACTATGGCTACACCTTC	CASTGGNYGYTF
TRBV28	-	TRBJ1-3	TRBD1	TGTGCCAGCAGACAAGGACAGGGGGGAAACACCATATATTTT	CASRQGQGGNTIYF
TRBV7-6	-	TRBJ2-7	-	TGTGCCAGCAGCTTAGCGGCCTCCTACGAGCAGTACTTC	CASSLAASYEQYF
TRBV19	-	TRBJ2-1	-	TGTGCCAGTAGTATCCATGAGCCAGGGAACCTTCAGAATGAGCAGTTCTTC	CASSIHEPGNLQNEQFF
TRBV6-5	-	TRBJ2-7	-	TGTGCCAGCCAGAGGCCTCTCGACTACGAGCAGTACTTC	CASQRPLDYEQYF
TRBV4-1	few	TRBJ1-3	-	TGCGCCAGCAGCCAAGGGCGGGTCTCTGGAAACACCATATATTTT	CASSQGRVSGNTIYF
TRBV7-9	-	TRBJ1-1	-	TGTGCCAGCAGCTCAGGACAGTTTATCCTGAACACTGAAGCTTTCTTT	CASSSGQFILNTEAFF
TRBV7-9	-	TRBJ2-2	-	TGTGCCAGCAGCCCGACTCGGACAGAGGGAGGGGAGCTGTTTTTT	CASSPTRTEGGELFF
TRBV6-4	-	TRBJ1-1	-	TGTGCCAGCGCCAGGGGATGGCGGTTTTTCTTT	CASARGWRFFF